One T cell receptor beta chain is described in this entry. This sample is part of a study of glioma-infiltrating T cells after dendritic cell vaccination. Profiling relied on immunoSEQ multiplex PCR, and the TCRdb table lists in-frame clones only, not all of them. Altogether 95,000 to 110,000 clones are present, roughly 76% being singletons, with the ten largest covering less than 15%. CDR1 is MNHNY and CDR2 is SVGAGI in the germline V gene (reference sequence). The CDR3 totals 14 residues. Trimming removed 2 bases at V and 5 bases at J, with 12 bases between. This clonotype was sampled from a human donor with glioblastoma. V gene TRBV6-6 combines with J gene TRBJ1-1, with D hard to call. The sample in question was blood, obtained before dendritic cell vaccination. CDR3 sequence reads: CASSYRRVGTEAFF. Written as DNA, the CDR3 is TGTGCCAGCAGTTACAGGAGGGTAGGGACTGAAGCTTTCTTT.